Reported below is one T cell receptor beta chain. Germline CDR1 and CDR2: MNHEY and SMNVEV (reference sequence). The CDR3 is 14 residues long. V was pared by 6 bases and J by 4 bases, with 7 bases of the junction left unmatched. This sample was included in a study of blood T cell repertoires in COVID-19. Study as a whole: From T cells, B-cell-depleted T cells, or PBMCs came the material, which was cDNA or gDNA.

Sequencing was performed with immunoSEQ multiplex PCR; in TCRdb, only in-frame clones are kept and a portion is missing. The sample includes a few hundred thousand clones, more than 85% of them seen just once. Sequencing was carried out using PBMCs or T cells enriched from blood (not recorded which). The sequence was obtained from a woman aged 25 to 45 who had recovered from COVID-19. The chain carries TRBV27 and TRBJ1-1; TRBD1 matches 8 bases. This chain's CDR3 is CASSPTTGVTEAFF. The CDR3 DNA reads as TGTGCCAGCAGCCCTACGACAGGGGTCACTGAAGCTTTCTTT.